Each of the 5 T cell receptor beta chains below was sequenced from the same sample in a study of T cells after yellow fever vaccination. In TCRdb, the 5' RACE reads were re-called with MiXCR into one record per CDR3 protein. The data contain roughly 350,000 distinct CDR3 sequences, 4.1% of them singletons. This material consisted of PBMCs, taken 5 days after the yellow fever booster vaccination. These TCRs come from a man in his late teens or twenties who received the YFV17D yellow fever vaccine.

This sequence joins TRBV5-4 and TRBJ2-3; TRBD2 matches 12 bases. The CDR3 runs to 16 residues. CDR1 SGHNT and CDR2 YYREEE come from the germline V gene (reference sequence). V dropped 10 bases and J dropped 2; count of bases not matched to a gene: 11. CDR3 amino acids: CAVVPSGGAYTDTQYF. The CDR3 bases are TGTGCCGTGGTCCCTAGCGGGGGGGCCTACACAGATACGCAGTATTTT.

V is TRBV10-3 and J is TRBJ1-2; 7 positions match TRBD1. Germline CDR1 is ENHRY and CDR2 is SYGVKD. The CDR3 is 13 amino acids. With V trimmed by 7 bases and J by 6 bases, 8 bases remained unmatched. The CDR3 bases are TGTGCCATCACCCGGGACAGCCGGGATGGCTACACCTTC. It is translated as CAITRDSRDGYTF.

The CDR3 region has the DNA TGTGCCAGCTGGGTCCGGTCGGGCGTTAGGACAGGGGGAGATGGCTACACCTTC. Protein product: CASWVRSGVRTGGDGYTF. This rearrangement joins TRBV12-3 or TRBV12-4 to TRBJ1-2; TRBD1 matches at 10 bases. The CDR3 extends over 18 amino acids. V shed 8 bases and J 6 bases; nucleotides not matched to a gene: 21.

This clonotype came up many times. The V call is TRBV5-1, the J call TRBJ2-3; the D is unclear. The V end lost 2 bases, the J end lost 0 bases, and 13 bases lay between the germline ends. In germline, CDR1 is SGHRS, CDR2 YFSETQ. The CDR3 runs 16 residues. The CDR3 is CASSLGFRSSTDTQYF. In DNA form, the CDR3 reads TGCGCCAGCAGCTTAGGATTCCGATCTAGCACAGATACGCAGTATTTT.

The chain is built from TRBV20-1 and TRBJ2-5; D possibly corresponds to TRBD2 (5 bases). Trimming removed 3 bases from V and 4 bases from J, with 12 bases in between. CDR3 length: 13 amino acids. Germline V CDR1 and CDR2: DFQATT, SNEGSKA (reference sequence). DNA for the CDR3: TGCAGTGCTAGGAGGGTGTTGAGAGAGACCCAGTACTTC. Protein: CSARRVLRETQYF.